Sequencing of this T cell receptor (beta chain) was carried out in a study of cytomegalovirus exposure and HLA in healthy donors. Per the germline V gene, CDR1 is SGHNT and CDR2 is YENEEA. The CDR3 consists of 13 residues. Trimming left V 4 bases short and J 1 base short, with 7 bases between. The PCR had 60 Vbeta and 13 Jbeta primers. Assay used: immunoSEQ multiplex PCR; TCRdb lists only in-frame clones, some missing. The sample has roughly 150,000 clones, about 80% seen once; the top ten hold under 5.5%. Sequenced material: PBMCs. This sequence originates from a man between 25 and 39 years old in good health. The V call is TRBV11-3, the J call TRBJ1-1; D remains unclear. The CDR3 sequence: CASSSTQNTEAFF. For the CDR3, the DNA is TGTGCCAGCAGCTCTACCCAGAACACTGAAGCTTTCTTT.